This T cell receptor beta chain is from a study of T cell repertoires in cytomegalovirus infection. Germline assignment: CDR1 DFQATT and CDR2 SNEGSKA (reference sequence). The V segment lost 5 bases and the J segment 6 bases; nucleotides outside the gene matches: 9. The CDR3 has 13 residues. MiXCR was run by TCRdb on the reads, yielding one entry per CDR3 protein. The table records around 310,000 distinct CDR3 sequences, roughly a sixth of them present only once. Sequences were obtained from PBMCs. The chain recombines TRBV20-1 with TRBJ2-7, with TRBD2 matching 8 bases. The TCR comes from a human donor in good health (CMV status not recorded). Some clones in this sample may be carry-over from other donors' samples. CDR3: CSASSGGQFEQYF. The CDR3, as DNA: TGCAGTGCTTCCTCGGGGGGGCAGTTCGAGCAGTACTTC.